The rows below give T cell receptor beta chains drawn from one sample of a study of identical twins. Via MiXCR, TCRdb re-called the 5' RACE reads, giving one row per CDR3 protein. The table has hundreds of thousands of distinct CDR3 sequences, around 6% seen once; the top ten hold under 2%. Source material: naive T cells sorted from blood. Receptors were obtained from a man younger than 30 in good health. CDR3s leave out the opening cysteine and the closing phenylalanine or tryptophan. The listing skips clone size in some rows; elsewhere it reads once, few, many or a size class.

TRBV4-2 | . | ANSPLLRGANTGELF
TRBV6-1 | few | ASSEIVGTGSQLSNQPQH
TRBV6-1 | many | ASSPGARAGDTQY
TRBV6-2/TRBV6-3 | . | ASSYTGGVNEQF
TRBV6-2/TRBV6-3 | . | ASSYDLGAPRLAGVGDTQY
TRBV7-8 | many | ASSFVTSGRSEQF
TRBV20-1 | many | SATLRGSGRSNEQF
TRBV5-1 | many | ARTGTSGSLNEQF
TRBV20-1 | . | STRAGSTDTQY
TRBV9 | . | ASSVSVGCYEQY
TRBV20-1 | many | SAQGASSYGYT
TRBV5-1 | many | ASSLEQGSYGYT
TRBV15 | few | ATSRRDTNQETQY
TRBV7-6 | many | ASSQGRPQEGGEQF
TRBV20-1 | many | SAVGQIPSYNEQF
TRBV12-3/TRBV12-4 | . | ASSATGQLETQY
TRBV5-1 | many | ASSLERTGGTYEQY
TRBV12-3/TRBV12-4 | many | ASSFVGSSYNEQF
TRBV28 | . | ASSFGQTLTGELF
TRBV18 | many | ASSEREGSDTQY
TRBV5-1 | many | ASSLYGFEDTQY
TRBV5-1 | many | ASSLAPENRAKNIQY
TRBV11-3 | many | ASSLTWEATGNEQF
TRBV4-1 | few | ASSQLRNSRANSPLH
TRBV30 | few | AWSVGAEKLF
TRBV7-3 | many | ASSLMGGSGASSYNEQF
TRBV29-1 | . | SADRGYGYT
TRBV3-1 | few | ASSQDSGPTDTQY
TRBV5-5 | . | ASTPEDRTSGGPQF
TRBV3-1 | few | ASSPQGVDGYT
TRBV12-3/TRBV12-4 | many | ASSRGSGEANQPQH
TRBV5-1 | many | ASSRTGGMF
TRBV29-1 | few | SVERSASMNTEAF
TRBV7-8 | . | ASSPRDRLRISNEQF
TRBV4-2 | . | ASSQDPPETQY
TRBV29-1 | many | SGAGYNEQF
TRBV3-1 | . | ASSQFVYEQY
TRBV28 | . | ASSTTLTSSYNEQF
TRBV24-1 | few | ATSDLYYPAVNTGELF
TRBV15 | many | ATSRKDLLGELF
TRBV20-1 | many | SANQDVSNQPQH
TRBV30 | . | AWSAQGAGELF
TRBV12-3/TRBV12-4 | few | ASKNREGQPQH
TRBV5-1 | . | ASSPDWQGDTGELF
TRBV5-6 | many | ASSPLGGLADSSYNEQF
TRBV25-1 | . | ASSASGTENYEQY
TRBV5-6 | many | ASIASGRPGADTQY
TRBV29-1 | few | SVVRGANSYEQY
TRBV7-9 | many | ASSLVQYYGYT
TRBV10-3 | . | AISESMSGNSNQPQH
TRBV28 | . | ASIFAGEQF
TRBV5-1 | . | ASSRTGKDNSPLH
TRBV24-1 | many | ATSDWAVGNQPQH
TRBV7-2 | many | ASRLETSGAVTYEQF